This TCR beta chain was captured by sequencing in a study of CD8 T cells in ankylosing spondylitis. Deletions cut 7 bases from V and 4 bases from J, with 16 bases between. CDR1 and CDR2 from the germline V gene are MNHNS and SASEGT. The CDR3 totals 14 residues. Study findings and constraints: It appeared that ankylosing spondylitis blood was characterized by a TCR beta motif of seven or eight highly homologous variants. With a CD8+ phenotype, disease-linked clones were relatively rare in peripheral blood.

TCRdb processed the 5' RACE reads anew with MiXCR; each CDR3 protein has one entry. This sample carries 800,000 to 900,000 distinct CDR3 sequences, about 11% of them seen once, and the ten largest clones take around 0.51%. With respect to this clonotype: Its antigen is as yet unknown. It may be a read error: a sequence one base away is much more abundant.

The rearrangement links TRBV6-1 to TRBJ2-5; maybe TRBD2 (6 bases). Sequenced sample: blood, either unsorted or a sorted T cell fraction (not recorded which). This TCR was sampled from a male donor with ankylosing spondylitis. CDR3 protein: CASKRDPAGETQYF. The CDR3 nucleotides read TGTGCCAGCAAGAGGGATCCAGCGGGAGAGACCCAGTACTTC.